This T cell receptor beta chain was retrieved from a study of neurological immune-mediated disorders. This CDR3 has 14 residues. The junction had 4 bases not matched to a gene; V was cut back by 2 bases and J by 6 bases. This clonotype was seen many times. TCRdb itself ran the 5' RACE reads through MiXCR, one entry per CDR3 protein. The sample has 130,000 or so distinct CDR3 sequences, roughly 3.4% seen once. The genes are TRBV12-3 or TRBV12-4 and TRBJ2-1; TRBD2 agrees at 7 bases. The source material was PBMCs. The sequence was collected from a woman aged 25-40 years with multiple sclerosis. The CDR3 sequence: CASSLPSGVNEQFF. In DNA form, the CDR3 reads TGTGCCAGCAGTTTACCGAGCGGGGTCAATGAGCAGTTCTTC.